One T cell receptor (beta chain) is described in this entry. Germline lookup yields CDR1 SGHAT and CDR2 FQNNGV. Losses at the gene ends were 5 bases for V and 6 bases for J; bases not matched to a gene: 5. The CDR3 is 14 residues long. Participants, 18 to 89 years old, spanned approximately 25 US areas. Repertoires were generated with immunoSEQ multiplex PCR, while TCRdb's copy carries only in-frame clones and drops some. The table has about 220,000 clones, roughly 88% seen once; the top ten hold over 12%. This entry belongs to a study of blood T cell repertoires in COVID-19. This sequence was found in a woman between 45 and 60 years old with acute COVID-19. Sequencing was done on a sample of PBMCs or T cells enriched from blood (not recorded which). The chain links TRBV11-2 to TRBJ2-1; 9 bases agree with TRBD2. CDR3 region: CASSPGLATNEQFF. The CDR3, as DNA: TGTGCCAGCAGCCCGGGACTAGCAACCAATGAGCAGTTCTTC.